A selection of T cell receptor beta chains follows, all from one sample in a study of human CD8 memory T cell subsets. TCRdb re-called the 5' RACE reads, yielding one record per CDR3 amino acid sequence without DNA. Its listing shows under 7,500 distinct CDR3 sequences. The material sequenced was CD8+ effector memory T cells (TEM) sorted from PBMCs. These TCRs come from a human donor in good health. Each CDR3 is given with its conserved first and last residue. Size is stated for part of the rows, as once, few or many counts, or as a class when the clone is expanded.

j_call clone_size v_call cdr3_aa
TRBJ2-3 - TRBV9 CASSFSGSSDTQYF
TRBJ1-1 - TRBV7-8 CASSFPGRNTEAFF
TRBJ1-6 - TRBV27 CASSSRQILYNSPLHF
TRBJ1-2 - TRBV20-1 CSALTPQGFYYGYTF
TRBJ1-2 medium-sized TRBV21-1 CASSKVVTGAWGYTF
TRBJ1-2 - TRBV7-9 CASSLGSYGYTF
TRBJ2-5 - TRBV3-1 CASSQRSGTSGTNPLQETQYF
TRBJ2-7 - TRBV11-2 CASFHSDSYYEQYF
TRBJ2-1 - TRBV27 CASSLSRRNEQFF
TRBJ1-2 - TRBV7-2 CASSLATGGYTF
TRBJ1-1 - TRBV20-1 CSADNPDRGHIMNTEAFF
TRBJ1-1 - TRBV6-1 CASSPTNTEAFF
TRBJ2-1 - TRBV5-6 CASSLWQGYEQFF
TRBJ2-2 - TRBV4-2 CASSQVEENTGELFF
TRBJ1-5 - TRBV10-2 CASSRGPNQPQHF
TRBJ2-1 - TRBV11-2 CASSLEVYNEQFF
TRBJ1-1 large TRBV5-5 CASSLRGAALNTEAFF
TRBJ1-2 - TRBV3-1 CASSRGQAKLYGYTF
TRBJ2-5 - TRBV7-8 CASSPRGDYQETQYF
TRBJ2-1 - TRBV20-1 CSARGPGQQYNEQFF
TRBJ2-5 - TRBV7-9 CASSARTGFQETQYF
TRBJ1-2 - TRBV28 CASRLGAGYTF
TRBJ1-6 medium-sized TRBV20-1 CSARETIKNSPLHF
TRBJ1-6 - TRBV10-3 CAITTDLPDSPLHF
TRBJ2-7 - TRBV30 CAWRLAGGNEQYF
TRBJ2-5 medium-sized TRBV7-8 CASSFSRAQETQYF
TRBJ2-7 - TRBV15 CATSREVTYEQYF
TRBJ2-7 - TRBV9 CASSVDRDPYEQYF
TRBJ1-1 - TRBV27 CASSPTTRYVSEAFF
TRBJ2-7 medium-sized TRBV29-1 CSVVWREAYEQYF
TRBJ1-5 - TRBV10-3 CAISESETQPQHF
TRBJ2-7 large TRBV12-3/TRBV12-4 CASSFGPEPTSNEQYF
TRBJ2-1 - TRBV9 CASSGGQYNEQFF
TRBJ2-3 - TRBV5-1 CASSLRGPADTQYF
TRBJ2-5 - TRBV29-1 CSVDVVGQPKYQETQYF
TRBJ2-7 - TRBV28 CASSPVGTPSEQYF
TRBJ2-4 - TRBV27 CASSLSGGGAKNIQYF
TRBJ2-5 - TRBV5-6 CASSYRGETQYF
TRBJ2-1 - TRBV4-3 CASSQGLGGVGQQFF
TRBJ1-5 - TRBV7-2 CASAPGARRLKPQHF
TRBJ2-1 - TRBV6-4 CASSDSVDYPSNEQFF
TRBJ1-4 - TRBV5-1 CASSFGDRGSSNEKLFF
TRBJ1-5 medium-sized TRBV4-3 CASSQDYGVPQPQHF
TRBJ1-1 - TRBV7-8 CASSLAPREGGAFF
TRBJ2-5 - TRBV7-6 CASTETGAQKETQYF
TRBJ2-1 - TRBV6-2/TRBV6-3 CASSSQPITSSYNEQFF
TRBJ2-2 medium-sized TRBV6-1 CASSDIGQNTGELFF
TRBJ2-1 - TRBV20-1 CSARTSGYNEQFF
TRBJ2-7 - TRBV3-1 CASSQDRSEQYF
TRBJ1-1 - TRBV6-2/TRBV6-3 CASSYSKRSRRTEAFF